This T cell receptor (beta chain) comes out of a study of CD8 T cells in ankylosing spondylitis. Trimming removed 6 bases from V and 2 bases from J, with 14 bases in between. The length of the CDR3 is 15 residues. Germline CDR1 reads MNHNS; CDR2 reads SASEGT. This clonotype was picked up a small number of times. One entry per CDR3 protein, called by TCRdb with MiXCR from the 5' RACE reads. The data show about 400,000 distinct CDR3 sequences, with more than 20% seen just once and about an eighth held by the top ten. The clonotype originates from a male donor with ankylosing spondylitis or in good health (not recorded which). The chain links TRBV6-1 to TRBJ2-1; a weak D match, TRBD2 (5 bases). The sample taken for sequencing was blood, either unsorted or a sorted T cell fraction (not recorded which). The CDR3 nucleotides are TGTGCCAGCAGCCCCGGAAAGGAGGCCTACAATGAGCAGTTCTTC. This translates into CASSPGKEAYNEQFF.